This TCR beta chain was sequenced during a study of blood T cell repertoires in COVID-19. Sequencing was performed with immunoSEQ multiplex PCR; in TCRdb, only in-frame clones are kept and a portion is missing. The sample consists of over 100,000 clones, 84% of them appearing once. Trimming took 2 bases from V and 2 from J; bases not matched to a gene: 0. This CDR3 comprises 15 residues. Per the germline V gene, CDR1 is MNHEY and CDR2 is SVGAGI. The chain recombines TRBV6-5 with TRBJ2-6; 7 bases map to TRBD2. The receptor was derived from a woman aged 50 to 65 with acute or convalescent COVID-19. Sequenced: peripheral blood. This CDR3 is CASSYGGAGANVLTF. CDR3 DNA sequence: TGTGCCAGCAGTTACGGGGGGGCTGGGGCCAACGTCCTGACTTTC.